The 10 T cell receptor beta chains reported below all come from one sample, sequenced in a study of blood T cell repertoires in COVID-19. Assay used: immunoSEQ multiplex PCR; TCRdb lists only in-frame clones, some missing. The sample lists hundreds of thousands of clones; about 83% were seen once. Sequencing used peripheral blood. The source of these receptors is a woman of 80 years or more with COVID-19, enrolled during active disease.

The V and J genes are TRBV4-1 and TRBJ1-1, with 7 bases lining up with TRBD1. The germline CDR1 and CDR2 sequences are MGHRA and YSYEKL. V was clipped by 1 base and J by 3 bases; unmatched bases: 8. This CDR3 has 16 residues. The CDR3, as DNA: TGCGCCAGCAGCCAAGGAAGTGTACAGGGGTACACTGAAGCTTTCTTT. This gives the protein CASSQGSVQGYTEAFF.

This chain joins TRBV3-1 (or the pseudogene TRBV3-2) and TRBJ2-3; D unresolved. The CDR3 is made up of 15 amino acids. Germline CDR1 and CDR2: LGHDT and YNNKEL (reference sequence). Trimming left V 3 bases short and J 2 bases short, with 12 bases between. The CDR3 nucleotides are TGTGCCAGCAGCCAGGTAAACTTTCCCACAGATACGCAGTATTTT. Its translation: CASSQVNFPTDTQYF.

The rearrangement links TRBV12-3 or TRBV12-4 to TRBJ1-2; unclear D gene. The CDR3 runs to 13 residues. The V end was cut by 5 bases, the J end by 2 bases, with 9 bases between. The CDR3 reads CASSPRSNYGYTF. In DNA, the CDR3 is TGTGCCAGCAGTCCCAGATCAAACTATGGCTACACCTTC.

The chain combines TRBV21-1 with TRBJ1-1; TRBD1, as called in the table, went unchecked against the DNA. TRBV21-1 is tagged as a pseudogene. This CDR3 is built from 17 residues. CDR3 residues: CASSKAGVGERNTEAFF. The CDR3 DNA sequence: TGTGCCAGCAGCAAAGCCGGTGTAGGGGAAAGGAACACTGAAGCTTTCTTT.

The CDR3 DNA sequence: TGTGCCAGCAGCCAAGATCAAGACAGGGGGCCGCGTAATTCACCCCTCCACTTT. The encoded protein is CASSQDQDRGPRNSPLHF. The chain uses TRBV3-1 (or the pseudogene TRBV3-2) and TRBJ1-6; 10 bases map to TRBD1. Per germline, CDR1 LGHDT and CDR2 YNNKEL (reference sequence). Trimming removed 0 bases from V and 6 bases from J; junction bases left unmatched: 8. The CDR3 loop spans 18 amino acids.

The J gene is TRBJ1-1, the V gene TRBV4-1; D is unclear. The V and J ends lost 1 base and 5 bases respectively, with 14 bases between them. The CDR3 extends over 15 amino acids. Germline-derived CDR1 and CDR2 are MGHRA and YSYEKL. Here the CDR3 DNA reads TGCGCCAGCAGCCAAGCATCCGGGTACGGGACTGAAGCTTTCTTT. This translates into CASSQASGYGTEAFF.

The rearrangement joins TRBV27 to TRBJ2-7; D is perhaps TRBD1 (7 bases). With 10 bases removed from V and 0 bases from J, the gap between germline ends came to 13 bases. The CDR3 extends over 13 amino acids. Per the germline V gene, CDR1 is MNHEY and CDR2 is SMNVEV (reference sequence). Here the CDR3 DNA reads TGTGCCACAAGGGGGGACAGCTCCTACGAGCAGTACGTC. Translation gives CATRGDSSYEQYV.

Points on this clone: The sample carries other DNA sequences with the same CDR3. The gene calls are TRBV6-5 and TRBJ1-2, with a tentative D call TRBD1 (6 bases). Deletions cut 6 bases from V and 0 bases from J, with 8 bases between. CDR1 MNHEY and CDR2 SVGAGI come from the germline V gene. The CDR3 consists of 13 residues. CDR3 bases: TGTGCCAGCAGACAGGGCTCTAACTATGGCTACACCTTC. It yields the protein CASRQGSNYGYTF.

The chain carries TRBV19 and TRBJ2-3, with TRBD2 identical over 9 bases. Germline assignment: CDR1 LNHDA and CDR2 SQIVND (reference sequence). This CDR3 is built from 15 residues. V dropped 4 bases and J dropped 2; count of bases not matched to a gene: 4. The CDR3 nucleotides are TGTGCCAGTAGTACCCTAGCGGGGCCCACAGATACGCAGTATTTT. Residues: CASSTLAGPTDTQYF.

The J gene is TRBJ1-5, the V gene TRBV10-1; 9 bases align to TRBD1. Germline V lookup: CDR1 WNHNN, CDR2 SYGVQD (reference sequence). The CDR3 spans 15 residues. With 6 bases clipped from V and 3 bases from J, the junction kept 6 bases outside the gene matches. DNA for the CDR3: TGCGCCAGCAGGCCCACAGGGGGCCCCAATCAGCCCCAGCATTTT. Protein: CASRPTGGPNQPQHF.